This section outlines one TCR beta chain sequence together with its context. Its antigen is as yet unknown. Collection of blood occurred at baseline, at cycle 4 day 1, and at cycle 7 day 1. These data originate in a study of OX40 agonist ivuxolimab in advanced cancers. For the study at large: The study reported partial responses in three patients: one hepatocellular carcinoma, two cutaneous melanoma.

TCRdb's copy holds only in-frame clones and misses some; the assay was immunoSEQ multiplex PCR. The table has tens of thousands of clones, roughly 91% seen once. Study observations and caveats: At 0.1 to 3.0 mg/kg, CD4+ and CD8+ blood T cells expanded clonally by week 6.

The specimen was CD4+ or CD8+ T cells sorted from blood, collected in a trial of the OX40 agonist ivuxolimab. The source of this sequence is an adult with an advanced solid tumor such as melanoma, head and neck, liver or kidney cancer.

CDR3 sequence: CASSFQGGEETQYF. The CDR3 region has the DNA TGTGCCAGCAGCTTCCAGGGTGGGGAAGAGACCCAGTACTTC. The chain links TRBV7-2 to TRBJ2-5; a possible D gene is TRBD1 (5 bases). V lost 3 bases, J lost 3 bases, and 11 bases lay in between. Germline CDR1 reads SGHTA; CDR2 reads FQGNSA. There are 14 residues in the CDR3.